The 30 T cell receptor beta chains in this list originate from one sample, sequenced in a study of T-cell reconstitution after alpha-beta-depleted transplantation in children. This sample's TCRbeta library carried unique molecular identifier barcodes. TCRdb itself ran the PCR reads through MiXCR, one entry per CDR3 protein. The sample records around 500,000 distinct CDR3 sequences, roughly an eighth being singletons. The sequencing here drew on PBMCs from the stem cell graft donor, taken from the stem cell graft. All receptors derive from a human donor who donated a stem cell graft to a child with combined immunodeficiency.

This clonotype was counted only a few times. The chain is built from TRBV7-8 and TRBJ2-2; possibly TRBD1 for D (5 bases). This CDR3 is 15 amino acids long. Germline V gene data show CDR1 as SGHVS and CDR2 as FQNEAQ. V lost 0 bases, J lost 7 bases, and 12 bases lay in between. In DNA, the CDR3 is TGTGCCAGCAGCTTAGCGATCTGGGGCGGCGGGGAGCTGTTTTTT. Translation: CASSLAIWGGGELFF.

A word on this clonotype: A much larger clone differs by one base, so this may be a read error. The chain combines TRBV7-8 with TRBJ2-3; D possibly corresponds to TRBD1 (6 bases). The CDR3 sequence is 20 residues long. Germline values: CDR1 SGHVS, CDR2 FQNEAQ. CDR3 in amino acids: CASRTDDRDTSFSSTDTEYF. The CDR3 coding sequence is TGTGCCAGCAGAACCGACGACCGGGACACCTCTTTCTCTAGCACAGATACGGAGTATTTT.

This clonotype came up a few times. The chain combines TRBV7-2 with TRBJ2-2, with no clear D. The CDR3 covers 12 residues. Germline V gives CDR1 SGHTA, CDR2 FQGNSA. V dropped 3 bases and J dropped 6 bases, with 5 bases sitting between them. In DNA, the CDR3 is TGTGCCAGCAGCTTTCCGTCCGGGGAGCTGTTTTTT. Its protein product is CASSFPSGELFF.

This clonotype turned up a few times. The rearrangement links TRBV13 to TRBJ1-1; D not certain. The V and J ends lost 3 bases and 5 bases respectively, with 19 bases between them. The CDR3 is 16 residues long. CDR1 and CDR2 (germline): PRHDT, FYEKMQ (reference sequence). The CDR3 protein is CASSLHGGSGVTEAFF. CDR3 in DNA: TGTGCCAGCAGCTTGCACGGAGGCAGCGGCGTAACTGAAGCTTTCTTT. The full variable domain, with the rest looked up from reference TRBV13 and TRBJ1-1, is AAGVIQSPRHLIKEKRETATLKCYPIPRHDTVYWYQQGPGQDPQFLISFYEKMQSDKGSIPDRFSAQQFSDYHSELNMSSLELGDSALYFCASSLHGGSGVTEAFFGQGTRLTVV.

This clonotype was seen a few times. This chain joins TRBV29-1 and TRBJ1-2, with unresolved D. The V gene's germline CDR1 is SQVTM and CDR2 ANQGSEA. The ends were cut back, 0 bases at V and 4 bases at J, with 9 bases in the middle. The CDR3 is made up of 13 amino acids. CDR3 nucleotide sequence: TGCAGCGTTGAAGAGTATTTGGTCTATGGCTACACCTTC. Its translation is CSVEEYLVYGYTF.

This clonotype was detected many times. The chain has TRBV10-3 and TRBJ2-1, with TRBD2 as a possible D gene (6 bases). Germline lookup yields CDR1 ENHRY and CDR2 SYGVKD. The CDR3 contains 19 residues. V lost 6 bases to trimming and J lost 0 bases, with 24 bases between them. The chain's CDR3 is CAISYIGSLSSVSYNEQFF. In DNA form, the CDR3 reads TGTGCCATCAGCTACATCGGGTCTTTATCTAGCGTCTCCTACAATGAGCAGTTCTTC.

The chain uses TRBV12-3 or TRBV12-4 and TRBJ2-7; 8 nucleotides match TRBD2. The CDR3 sequence is 13 residues long. The trim removed 8 bases at V and 3 bases at J, leaving 6 bases unmatched. The CDR3 coding sequence is TGTGCCAGCTGTTACGCGGGGGGCTACGAGCAGTACTTC. Its translation is CASCYAGGYEQYF.

This clonotype was picked up many times. This chain links TRBV27 with TRBJ2-7; 7 bases agree with TRBD1. V gave up 8 bases and J gave up 9 bases; unmatched junction bases: 13. The CDR3 has 13 amino acids. CDR1 is MNHEY, CDR2 SMNVEV, per germline (reference sequence). The CDR3 DNA is TGTGCCAGCCGCAGACAGGGAACTATAGGGCAGTACTTC. Encoded protein: CASRRQGTIGQYF.

This chain joins TRBV6-2 or TRBV6-3 and TRBJ1-5; TRBD1 aligns across 7 bases. This CDR3 spans 14 amino acids. Germline CDR1 MNHEY, CDR2 SVGEGT. J gave up 1 base and V 8 bases, and 5 bases lay outside the gene matches. CDR3 region: CASVSGGSNQPQHF. The CDR3 region has the DNA TGTGCCAGCGTTTCAGGGGGAAGCAATCAGCCCCAGCATTTT.

The chain employs TRBV28 and TRBJ1-5; no firm D call. CDR1 is MDHEN, CDR2 SYDVKM, per germline. This CDR3 is built from 14 residues. The ends were cut back, 5 bases at V and 5 bases at J, with 13 bases in the middle. The CDR3 loop reads CASSRHGPYQPQHF. The CDR3 nucleotides are TGTGCCAGCAGTCGACACGGACCCTATCAGCCCCAGCATTTT.

This clonotype was counted many times. J is TRBJ2-7 and V is TRBV29-1; 8 bases map to TRBD1. Trimming cost V 5 bases and J 7 bases; bases outside gene matches: 10. From germline, CDR1 is SQVTM and CDR2 ANQGSEA. The CDR3 consists of 13 residues. The CDR3: CSVSQGEWVEQYF. Written as DNA, the CDR3 is TGCAGCGTTTCACAGGGGGAGTGGGTTGAGCAGTACTTC.

This chain links TRBV28 with TRBJ2-7; D is undetermined. V dropped 10 bases and J dropped 0 bases, with 16 bases sitting between them. This CDR3 has 14 residues. Germline V gives CDR1 MDHEN, CDR2 SYDVKM. The chain's CDR3 is CAMGPGLLSYEQYF. CDR3 nucleotides: TGTGCCATGGGCCCCGGGCTCCTCTCCTACGAGCAGTACTTC. The variable domain in full, completed from reference TRBV28 and TRBJ2-7, reads DVKVTQSSRYLVKRTGEKVFLECVQDMDHENMFWYRQDPGLGLRLIYFSYDVKMKEKGDIPEGYSVSREKKERFSLILESASTNQTSMYLCAMGPGLLSYEQYFGPGTRLTVT.

The chain employs TRBV12-3 or TRBV12-4 and TRBJ2-5, with 8 bases identical to TRBD1. CDR3 size: 14 residues. V lost 7 bases and J lost 2; bases outside the gene matches: 6. The CDR3 region has the DNA TGTGCCAGCAAAACACAGGGGGAACAAGAGACCCAGTACTTC. Protein product: CASKTQGEQETQYF.

This clonotype has at least ten counts. The gene calls are TRBV5-1 and TRBJ2-1; TRBD2 matches 9 bases. V lost 4 bases, J lost 8 bases, and 7 bases stayed unmatched. Germline CDR1 is SGHRS and CDR2 is YFSETQ. The CDR3 runs to 14 residues. Written as DNA, the CDR3 is TGCGCCAGCAGCGGCGGGGGGGTTTTCGATGAGCAGTTCTTC. It codes for CASSGGGVFDEQFF.

This clonotype has a count of ten or more. The chain joins TRBV27 to TRBJ2-1; D ambiguous. In germline, CDR1 is MNHEY, CDR2 SMNVEV (reference sequence). The length of the CDR3 is 17 residues. Trimming cost V 2 bases and J 2 bases, with 16 bases left between them. This chain's CDR3 is CASSLDGPPAPYNEQFF. CDR3 nucleotide sequence: TGTGCCAGCAGTTTAGATGGACCCCCGGCCCCCTACAATGAGCAGTTCTTC.

The J gene is TRBJ2-7, the V gene TRBV11-2; D may be TRBD1 (6 bases). Germline V CDR1 and CDR2: SGHAT, FQNNGV. Between the trimmed V and J ends, which lost 4 bases and 6 bases, there was a span of 16 bases. The CDR3 covers 14 residues. CDR3 sequence: CASSYTSRGAEQYF. DNA for the CDR3: TGTGCCAGCAGCTATACGAGCAGGGGTGCCGAGCAGTACTTC. The whole variable domain, remainder taken from reference TRBV11-2 and TRBJ2-7, is EAGVAQSPRYKIIEKRQSVAFWCNPISGHATLYWYQQILGQGPKLLIQFQNNGVVDDSQLPKDRFSAERLKGVDSTLKIQPAKLEDSAVYLCASSYTSRGAEQYFGPGTRLTVT.

This clonotype showed up many times. The chain recombines TRBV12-3 or TRBV12-4 with TRBJ2-1, with D uncertain. Trimming left V 5 bases short and J 8 bases short, with 4 bases between. The CDR3 consists of 10 residues. For the CDR3, the DNA is TGTGCCAGCAGTCCCCATGAGCAGTTCTTC. Amino acid sequence: CASSPHEQFF.

This clonotype was found a few times. The chain carries TRBV9 and TRBJ2-1; the D gene is possibly TRBD2 (5 bases). The V end lost 6 bases, the J end lost 5 bases, and 18 bases lay between the germline ends. There are 15 residues in the CDR3. Germline loops: CDR1 SGDLS, CDR2 YYNGEE. The CDR3 sequence: CASTRRGSSHNEQFF. DNA for the CDR3: TGTGCCAGCACCCGACGAGGGAGTTCCCACAATGAGCAGTTCTTC.

V usage is TRBV12-3 or TRBV12-4 and J usage is TRBJ2-5, with TRBD2 matching 9 bases. CDR3 size: 17 residues. The CDR3 sequence is CTFSIRLAGELRETQYF. CDR3 DNA: TGTACCTTCTCCATCCGTTTAGCGGGAGAACTCCGGGAGACCCAGTACTTC.

This clonotype was counted between two and nine times. The chain links TRBV4-3 to TRBJ2-7, with 10 nucleotides matching TRBD1. The CDR3 extends over 15 amino acids. The V gene's germline CDR1 is LGHNA and CDR2 YSLEER. Unmatched junction bases numbered 4, after V lost 3 bases and J lost 2 bases. DNA of the CDR3: TGCGCCAGCAGCCATGGGACAGGGGCGGCCTACGAGCAGTACTTC. It translates to CASSHGTGAAYEQYF.

There are a few counts of this clonotype. In DNA form, the CDR3 reads TGTGCCAGTAGTATTGTTTCAGGCGGGTCAGATACGCAGTATTTT. This translates into CASSIVSGGSDTQYF. The rearrangement uses TRBV19 and TRBJ2-3; maybe TRBD2 (5 bases). V lost 3 bases, J lost 4 bases, and 14 bases lay in between. Per the germline V gene, CDR1 is LNHDA and CDR2 is SQIVND (reference sequence). The CDR3 sequence is 15 residues long.

The V gene is TRBV18, the J gene TRBJ1-2; 8 bases agree with TRBD1. After removal of 3 bases from V and 3 bases from J, the junction contained 3 bases not matched to a gene. The CDR3 runs to 14 residues. Germline V gives CDR1 KGHSH, CDR2 LQKENI. This chain's CDR3 is CASSPWTGHYGYTF. CDR3 sequence (DNA): TGTGCCAGCTCACCCTGGACAGGGCACTATGGCTACACCTTC.

This clonotype has more than one count but fewer than ten. V is TRBV5-5 and J is TRBJ2-3, with 8 bases fitting TRBD2. V shed 4 bases, J shed 4 bases, and the junction held 14 bases outside the gene matches. The CDR3 spans 17 residues. Germline CDR1 and CDR2: SGHKS and YYEKEE (reference sequence). This CDR3 reads CASSPTSWAGGADTQYF. The CDR3 DNA reads TGTGCCAGCAGCCCCACGTCTTGGGCGGGAGGAGCAGATACGCAGTATTTT.

Only a few counts were recorded for this clonotype. This CDR3 is CASSFDRGVETQYF. The CDR3 nucleotides are TGTGCCAGCAGTTTTGACAGGGGAGTGGAGACCCAGTACTTC. The rearrangement links TRBV9 to TRBJ2-5; 8 bases map to TRBD1. Germline V CDR1 and CDR2: SGDLS, YYNGEE. J was trimmed by 5 bases and V by 5 bases; bases with no gene match: 8. This CDR3 has 14 amino acids. The full variable domain, with the rest looked up from reference TRBV9 and TRBJ2-5, is DSGVTQTPKHLITATGQRVTLRCSPRSGDLSVYWYQQSLDQGLQFLIQYYNGEERAKGNILERFSAQQFPDLHSELNLSSLELGDSALYFCASSFDRGVETQYFGPGTRLLVL.

The table lists this clonotype with a few counts. This rearrangement joins TRBV12-3 or TRBV12-4 to TRBJ2-3; D is unclear. The CDR3 sequence is 13 residues long. V lost 3 bases to trimming and J lost 3 bases, with 7 bases between them. The CDR3 DNA follows: TGTGCCAGCAGTTTTACTATTACAGATACGCAGTATTTT. This translates into CASSFTITDTQYF.

This clonotype has a count of ten or more. V and J are TRBV15 and TRBJ2-3; 11 bases line up with TRBD2. This CDR3 has 16 amino acids. The germline V gene encodes CDR1 LNHNV and CDR2 YYDKDF (reference sequence). The V segment lost 3 bases and the J segment 0 bases; nucleotides outside the gene matches: 2. The CDR3, as DNA: TGTGCCACCAGCAGCCGACTAGCGGGGAGCACAGATACGCAGTATTTT. Its translation: CATSSRLAGSTDTQYF.

The sample holds many counts of this clonotype. The rearrangement joins TRBV29-1 to TRBJ1-2; D is unresolved. The germline V gene has CDR1 SQVTM and CDR2 ANQGSEA. This CDR3 has 12 amino acids. V was trimmed by 4 bases and J by 3 bases, leaving 9 bases between them. The CDR3 nucleotides read TGCAGCGTTGCAGGAGGCGACTATGGCTACACCTTC. Translated: CSVAGGDYGYTF.

V is TRBV12-3 or TRBV12-4 and J is TRBJ1-5; TRBD1 is a possible D gene (6 bases). The V end was cut by 8 bases, the J end by 5 bases, with 16 bases between. There are 14 residues in the CDR3. The CDR3 nucleotides are TGTGCCAGCTCCCCCCGGGGGGGCGATCAGCCCCAGCATTTT. Residues: CASSPRGGDQPQHF.

The V call is TRBV15, the J call TRBJ1-5; 8 bases line up with TRBD1. V trimming: 0 bases; J trimming: 5 bases; junction bases outside the gene matches: 3. CDR1 and CDR2 from the germline V gene are LNHNV and YYDKDF (reference sequence). This CDR3 has 15 residues. The CDR3 nucleotides are TGTGCCACCAGCAGAGATCAGGGGGCGTATCAGCCCCAGCATTTT. Translation: CATSRDQGAYQPQHF.

This clonotype showed up just a few times. The V gene is TRBV5-1, the J gene TRBJ2-5, with 8 bases aligning to TRBD1. This CDR3 contains 15 residues. From germline, CDR1 is SGHRS and CDR2 YFSETQ. V shed 3 bases, J shed 3 bases, and the junction held 7 bases outside the gene matches. The CDR3 bases are TGCGCCAGCAGCTCACCCCCAGGGGGCAAAGAGACCCAGTACTTC. Residues: CASSSPPGGKETQYF.